Sequencing of this T cell receptor beta chain was carried out in a study of monozygotic twins with inflammatory bowel disease. The CDR3 runs to 15 residues. Looked up from germline, CDR1 is SGHTA and CDR2 is FQGNSA. TCRdb reprocessed the 5' RACE reads, keeping one entry per CDR3 protein, no DNA. There are 80,000 or so distinct CDR3 sequences in the sample, with less than 7.5% held by the top ten. The sequence was obtained from a human donor with ulcerative colitis or Crohn's disease, or a healthy co-twin of an affected twin (not recorded which). The chain joins TRBV7-2 to TRBJ1-2. The sequenced sample consisted of blood. CDR3 loop: CASSLMGSRDYGYTF.